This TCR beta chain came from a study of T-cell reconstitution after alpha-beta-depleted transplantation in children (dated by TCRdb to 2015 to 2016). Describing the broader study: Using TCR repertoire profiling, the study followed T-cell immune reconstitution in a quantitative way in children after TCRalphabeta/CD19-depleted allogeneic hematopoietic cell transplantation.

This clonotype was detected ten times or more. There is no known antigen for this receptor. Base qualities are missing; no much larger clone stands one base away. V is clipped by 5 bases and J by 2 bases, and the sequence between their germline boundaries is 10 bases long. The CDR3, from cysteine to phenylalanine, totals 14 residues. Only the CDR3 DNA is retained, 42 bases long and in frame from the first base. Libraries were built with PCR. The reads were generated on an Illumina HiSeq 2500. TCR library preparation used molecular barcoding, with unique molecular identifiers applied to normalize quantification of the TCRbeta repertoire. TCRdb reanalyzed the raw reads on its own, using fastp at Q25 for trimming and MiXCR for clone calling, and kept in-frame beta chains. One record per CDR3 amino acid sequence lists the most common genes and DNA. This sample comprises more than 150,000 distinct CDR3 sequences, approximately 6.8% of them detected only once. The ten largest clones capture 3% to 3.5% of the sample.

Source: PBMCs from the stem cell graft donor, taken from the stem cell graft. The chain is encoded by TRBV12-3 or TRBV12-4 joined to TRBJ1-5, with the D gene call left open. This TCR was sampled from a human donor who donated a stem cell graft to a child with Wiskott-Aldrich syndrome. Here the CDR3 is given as CASSLGVGNQPQHF. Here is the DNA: TGTGCCAGCAGTCTCGGGGTGGGCAATCAGCCCCAGCATTTT.